This T cell receptor (beta chain) is from a study of a mutant IDH1 vaccine in newly diagnosed glioma. Study as a whole: Across weeks 1, 3, 5, 7, 11, 15, 19 and 23, patients received a vaccination each time, eight in all. Vaccination was launched 4-6 weeks after radiotherapy alone, or with temozolomide cycles. Sex among treated patients split about 60% male, around 40% female; mean age was about 40 years. Patients arrived already treated with radiotherapy, temozolomide, or both, most having had both.

Time point meaning: week 23, last vaccination. One vaccine dose held 300 ug of mutant IDH1 20-mer peptide and came with topical imiquimod. This CDR3 has 14 residues. CDR1 and CDR2 from the germline V gene are LNHDA and SQIVND (reference sequence). Trimming cost V 7 bases and J 4 bases, with 11 bases left between them. In regard to this clone: Its cognate antigen is unknown.

Sequencing used immunoSEQ multiplex PCR; TCRdb keeps in-frame clones, though not all of them. The sample consists of roughly 60,000 clones, about 85% of them appearing once. V gene TRBV19 combines with J gene TRBJ2-6, with D possibly called TRBD1 or TRBD2 (5 bases each). The specimen comprised PBMCs, sampled from a glioma patient whose treatment included an IDH1 peptide vaccine. This receptor was identified in a man aged 25-45 years with glioma. The CDR3 spells CASKGTGGANVLTF. As DNA, the CDR3 is TGTGCCAGTAAAGGGACGGGAGGGGCCAACGTCCTGACTTTC.